These 11 T cell receptor beta chains were all obtained from the same sample, sequenced in a study of blood T cell repertoires in COVID-19. The table came from immunoSEQ multiplex PCR; TCRdb's copy has only in-frame clones and leaves some out. The sample consists of about 70,000 clones, approximately 92% of them appearing once. Source material: peripheral blood. The receptors originated from a man in his fifties or sixties with active COVID-19.

This chain uses TRBV18 with TRBJ2-7; 8 nucleotides agree with TRBD1. This CDR3 is 13 amino acids long. J was trimmed by 6 bases and V by 6 bases; bases with no gene match: 7. Germline V gene data show CDR1 as KGHSH and CDR2 as LQKENI. This CDR3 reads CASSGQGTPEQYF. In DNA form, the CDR3 reads TGTGCCAGCTCTGGACAGGGTACGCCCGAGCAGTACTTC.

This chain connects TRBV5-1 to TRBJ1-6; no definite D call. The V end lost 4 bases, the J end lost 7 bases, and 9 bases lay between the germline ends. Per the germline V gene, CDR1 is SGHRS and CDR2 is YFSETQ. CDR3 length equals 13 residues. CDR3 residues: CASSTTGNSPLHF. The CDR3 region has the DNA TGCGCCAGCAGCACGACGGGAAATTCACCCCTCCACTTT.

The chain is built from TRBV28 and TRBJ2-7, with 9 bases matching TRBD1. CDR3 length: 14 residues. J lost 7 bases, V lost 4 bases, and 8 bases had no gene match. Germline values: CDR1 MDHEN, CDR2 SYDVKM. The CDR3 loop is CASSYLGTGQEQYF. As DNA, the CDR3 is TGTGCCAGCAGTTACCTCGGGACAGGGCAGGAGCAGTACTTC. The full variable domain, completed using reference TRBV28 and TRBJ2-7, is DVKVTQSSRYLVKRTGEKVFLECVQDMDHENMFWYRQDPGLGLRLIYFSYDVKMKEKGDIPEGYSVSREKKERFSLILESASTNQTSMYLCASSYLGTGQEQYFGPGTRLTVT.

This chain uses TRBV5-1 with TRBJ1-1; 7 nucleotides match TRBD1. CDR3 size: 18 residues. V lost 5 bases, J lost 0 bases, and 16 bases stayed unmatched. Per germline, CDR1 SGHRS and CDR2 YFSETQ. As DNA, the CDR3 is TGCGCCAGCAGTCGTTTACCGGGACAGCCGGGATTGAACACTGAAGCTTTCTTT. It is translated as CASSRLPGQPGLNTEAFF.

The rearrangement uses TRBV14 and TRBJ2-3; 12 positions match TRBD2. The junction had 15 bases not matched to a gene; V was cut back by 8 bases and J by 6 bases. Germline V gene data show CDR1 as SGHDN and CDR2 as FVKESK. The CDR3 extends over 17 amino acids. The CDR3 loop is CASSRRLAGARRDTQYF. The CDR3 DNA follows: TGTGCCAGCTCCCGGCGACTAGCGGGGGCGCGCCGGGATACGCAGTATTTT.

J is TRBJ2-1 and V is TRBV5-1; 12 nucleotides agree with TRBD2. The CDR3 totals 16 residues. Germline values: CDR1 SGHRS, CDR2 YFSETQ. The V and J ends lost 4 bases and 9 bases, in that order; junction bases with no gene match: 11. CDR3 nucleotides: TGCGCCAGCAGCACCCAGCCTAGCGGGGGGGTGAGTGAGCAGTTCTTC. This translates into CASSTQPSGGVSEQFF.

This clone was seen a few times. V is TRBV4-1 and J is TRBJ2-7, with TRBD1 matching over 10 bases. V lost 0 bases and J lost 5; bases outside the gene matches: 10. This CDR3 region has 17 residues. Per the germline V gene, CDR1 is MGHRA and CDR2 is YSYEKL. The CDR3 coding sequence is TGCGCCAGCAGCCAAGATACGGGACAGGGGTCAGTGAACGAGCAGTACTTC. Translated: CASSQDTGQGSVNEQYF.

The V gene is TRBV12-5, the J gene TRBJ2-1; TRBD2 matches at 13 bases. With V trimmed by 6 bases and J by 6 bases, 11 bases remained unmatched. The CDR3 totals 17 residues. Germline lookup yields CDR1 LGHNT and CDR2 FRNRAP. CDR3 amino acids: CASGPGLAGSEGNEQFF. The CDR3 nucleotides read TGTGCTAGTGGCCCGGGACTAGCGGGGTCAGAGGGCAATGAGCAGTTCTTC.

This clone appeared a single time. The chain links TRBV4-1 to TRBJ2-3, with D possibly matching TRBD2 (5 bases). The CDR3 sequence is 16 residues long. Germline lookup yields CDR1 MGHRA and CDR2 YSYEKL. Trimming left V 5 bases short and J 2 bases short, with 17 bases between. The CDR3 nucleotides read TGCGCCAGCAGCGAAATAGCGTTGGGGATCACAGATACGCAGTATTTT. Translating it yields CASSEIALGITDTQYF.

The V gene is TRBV5-6, the J gene TRBJ2-7; D remains ambiguous. The V end lost 4 bases, the J end lost 4 bases, and 6 bases lay between the germline ends. The CDR3 extends over 11 amino acids. CDR1 SGHDT and CDR2 YYEEEE come from the germline V gene. This chain's CDR3 is CASSRTYEQYF. For the CDR3, the DNA is TGTGCCAGCAGCCGTACATACGAGCAGTACTTC.

The genes are TRBV5-6 and TRBJ2-5; 9 nucleotides match TRBD2. CDR1 is SGHDT, CDR2 YYEEEE, per germline. The ends lost 2 bases at V and 5 bases at J; junction bases unmatched: 10. The length of the CDR3 is 16 residues. CDR3 sequence reads: CASSFLWRGGLETQYF. The CDR3 bases are TGTGCCAGCAGCTTTTTGTGGCGGGGGGGCTTGGAGACCCAGTACTTC.